This T cell receptor (beta chain) is from a study of T cell responses to AZD1222 COVID-19 vaccine. Overall study findings and caveats: Repertoire samples came only from after the peak T cell response. When two AZD1222 doses had been given, Spike-specific TCR breadth and depth rose. Among those given AZD1222, only five to seven were seropositive at baseline.

The assay was immunoSEQ multiplex PCR, and TCRdb's table has in-frame clones only and misses some. The profile shows approximately 220,000 clones, about 92% of them singletons. The germline gives CDR1 GTSNPN, CDR2 SVGIG (reference sequence). The germline V and J ends were trimmed by 1 base and 9 bases, with 15 bases remaining between them. This CDR3 has 13 amino acids. Concerning this clone: The target antigen is unknown.

The sequences come from peripheral blood, collected on day 0 of MenACWY control vaccination. The chain employs TRBV30 and TRBJ1-1; D is perhaps TRBD1 (5 bases). The clonotype originates from an adult in good health. The CDR3 DNA reads as TGTGCCTGGAGTGGGTTTCGGGGGGGGAAAGCTTTCTTT. Translating it yields CAWSGFRGGKAFF.